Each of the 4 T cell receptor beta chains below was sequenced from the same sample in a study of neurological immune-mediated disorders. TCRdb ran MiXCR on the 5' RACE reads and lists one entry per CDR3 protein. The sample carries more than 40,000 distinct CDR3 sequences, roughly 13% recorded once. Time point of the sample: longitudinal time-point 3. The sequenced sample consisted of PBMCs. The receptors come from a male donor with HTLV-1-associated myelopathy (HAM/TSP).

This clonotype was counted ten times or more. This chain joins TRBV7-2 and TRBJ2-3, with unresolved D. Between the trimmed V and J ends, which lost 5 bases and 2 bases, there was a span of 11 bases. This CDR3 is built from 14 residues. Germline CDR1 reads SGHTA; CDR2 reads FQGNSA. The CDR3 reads CASSTRWATDTQYF. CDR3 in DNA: TGTGCCAGCAGCACCCGGTGGGCCACAGATACGCAGTATTTT.

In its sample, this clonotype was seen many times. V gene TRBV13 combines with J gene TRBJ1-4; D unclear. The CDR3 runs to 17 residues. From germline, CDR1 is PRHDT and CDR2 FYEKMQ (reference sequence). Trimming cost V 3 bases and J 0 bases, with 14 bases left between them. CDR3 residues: CASSFIISWTTNEKLFF. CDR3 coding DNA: TGTGCCAGCAGCTTCATCATTTCCTGGACAACTAATGAAAAACTGTTTTTT.

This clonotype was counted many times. In DNA form, the CDR3 reads TGTGCCAGCACCTTCCCCAGGGGGCGAGACGAGCAGTACTTC. Encoded protein: CASTFPRGRDEQYF. The chain carries TRBV5-6 and TRBJ2-7; 8 bases are shared with TRBD1. Per germline, CDR1 SGHDT and CDR2 YYEEEE. The V gene end was trimmed by 6 bases and the J gene end by 5 bases; junction bases not matched to a gene: 10. This CDR3 spans 14 amino acids.

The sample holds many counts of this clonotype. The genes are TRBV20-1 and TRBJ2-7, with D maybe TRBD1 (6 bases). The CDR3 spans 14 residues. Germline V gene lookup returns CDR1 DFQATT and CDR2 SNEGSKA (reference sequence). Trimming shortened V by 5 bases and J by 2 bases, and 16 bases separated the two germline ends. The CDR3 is CSASQGRAPYEQYF. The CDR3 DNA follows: TGCAGTGCTTCACAGGGCCGAGCGCCCTACGAGCAGTACTTC.